Each of the 24 T cell receptor beta chains below was sequenced from the same sample in a study of CD8 T cells in ankylosing spondylitis. MiXCR was run by TCRdb on the 5' RACE reads, yielding one entry per CDR3 protein. The sample shows about 260,000 distinct CDR3 sequences, about 20% of them seen only once. The sequenced sample consisted of blood, either unsorted or a sorted T cell fraction (not recorded which). Receptors originate from a male donor with ankylosing spondylitis or in good health (not recorded which).

The rearrangement uses TRBV7-9 and TRBJ1-1; D gene uncertain. Germline CDR1 and CDR2: SEHNR and FQNEAQ (reference sequence). The CDR3 is 12 amino acids. Trimming shortened V by 8 bases and J by 4 bases, and 11 bases separated the two germline ends. The CDR3 sequence is CASAPEGTEAFF. The CDR3 coding sequence is TGTGCCAGCGCCCCAGAAGGCACTGAAGCTTTCTTT.

This clonotype was seen more than once but under ten times. The V and J genes are TRBV10-1 and TRBJ2-1, with D tentatively TRBD1 or TRBD2 (5 bases each). Germline loops: CDR1 WNHNN, CDR2 SYGVQD (reference sequence). This CDR3 has 15 residues. Between the trimmed V and J ends, which lost 0 bases and 10 bases, there was a span of 16 bases. CDR3 protein: CASSESGERSREQFF. The CDR3 coding sequence is TGCGCCAGCAGTGAGTCGGGGGAAAGGTCTCGGGAGCAGTTCTTC.

This chain links TRBV18 with TRBJ1-1, with TRBD1 as a possible D gene (5 bases). V was trimmed by 0 bases and J by 3 bases, leaving 8 bases between them. The germline V gene encodes CDR1 KGHSH and CDR2 LQKENI. The CDR3 sequence is 14 residues long. The CDR3 sequence: CASSPPGVDTEAFF. Written as DNA, the CDR3 is TGTGCCAGCTCACCACCGGGGGTGGACACTGAAGCTTTCTTT.

This clonotype was found a few times. V and J are TRBV12-3 or TRBV12-4 and TRBJ2-7; D is unresolved. The germline V and J ends were trimmed by 3 bases and 5 bases, with 8 bases remaining between them. The CDR3 is 12 amino acids. The CDR3 DNA sequence: TGTGCCAGCAGTTTTAGGGTTGACGAGCAGTACGTC. It is translated as CASSFRVDEQYV.

This clonotype was seen only a few times. This chain uses TRBV20-1 with TRBJ2-7; TRBD1 might be the D (6 bases). Trimming took 6 bases from V and 6 from J, leaving 39 bases between them. This CDR3 is 20 amino acids long. Germline V gene data show CDR1 as DFQATT and CDR2 as SNEGSKA (reference sequence). The CDR3 spells CSATGSQSNRDKQTKREQYV. CDR3 DNA sequence: TGCAGTGCCACCGGCTCTCAATCCAACCGGGACAAACAGACTAAGCGCGAGCAGTACGTC.

This chain joins TRBV12-3 or TRBV12-4 and TRBJ1-2; no reliable D call. This CDR3 comprises 13 residues. Trimming took 4 bases from V and 3 from J, leaving 9 bases between them. CDR3 loop: CASSSGGDYGYTF. CDR3 coding DNA: TGTGCCAGCAGTTCCGGTGGGGACTATGGCTACACCTTC.

CDR3 protein: CASRAGTSEYNEQFF. The DNA of the CDR3 is TGTGCCAGCAGAGCCGGGACTAGCGAATACAATGAGCAGTTCTTC. This sequence joins TRBV6-1 and TRBJ2-1; 10 bases fit TRBD2. V lost 6 bases to trimming and J lost 4 bases; unmatched junction nucleotides: 6. Germline CDR1 is MNHNS and CDR2 is SASEGT. The CDR3 runs to 15 residues.

The V gene is TRBV5-1, the J gene TRBJ1-4, with TRBD1 as a possible D gene (5 bases). V lost 4 bases, J lost 8 bases, and 18 bases lay in between. The CDR3 has 15 amino acids. CDR1 is SGHRS, CDR2 YFSETQ, per germline. CDR3 sequence: CASSPSRQPAEKLFF. CDR3 in DNA: TGCGCCAGCAGCCCATCCAGACAGCCTGCGGAAAAACTGTTTTTT.

The V gene is TRBV5-1, the J gene TRBJ2-3; D may be TRBD2 (5 bases). Germline V lookup: CDR1 SGHRS, CDR2 YFSETQ. V was shortened by 4 bases and J by 0 bases, with 9 bases between the two germline ends. The CDR3 has 14 residues. The CDR3 DNA follows: TGCGCCAGCAGCCGCGGGCCTAGCACAGATACGCAGTATTTT. As protein: CASSRGPSTDTQYF.

The V and J genes are TRBV29-1 and TRBJ2-6; D remains ambiguous. CDR3 size: 12 residues. The V gene lost 4 bases and the J gene lost 3 bases, with 4 bases spanning the gap. Germline lookup yields CDR1 SQVTM and CDR2 ANQGSEA. This chain's CDR3 is CSVVFGANVLTF. CDR3 DNA sequence: TGCAGCGTTGTTTTTGGGGCCAACGTCCTGACTTTC.

The genes are TRBV7-4 and TRBJ2-4, with D hard to call. Trimming took off 5 bases at V and 0 bases at J, with 8 bases between the two ends. This CDR3 spans 14 amino acids. In germline, CDR1 is SGHVT, CDR2 SQSDAQ. In DNA form, the CDR3 reads TGTGCCAGCAGCCGAGAATTAGCCAAAAACATTCAGTACTTC. It yields the protein CASSRELAKNIQYF.

V and J are TRBV29-1 and TRBJ2-7, with D perhaps TRBD2 (6 bases). Germline V CDR1 and CDR2: SQVTM, ANQGSEA. Trimming removed 4 bases at V and 7 bases at J, with 11 bases between. The CDR3 loop spans 11 amino acids. The DNA of the CDR3 is TGCAGCGTTGTGTTTGGGGGGGAGCAGTACGTC. It encodes CSVVFGGEQYV.

The V and J genes are TRBV7-2 and TRBJ2-5, with 11 bases matching TRBD2. Germline trimming cut 5 bases from V and 9 bases from J; bases unmatched to any gene: 11. The length of the CDR3 is 15 residues. Looked up from germline, CDR1 is SGHTA and CDR2 is FQGNSA. The CDR3: CASSAPGLAVGAQYF. The CDR3 coding sequence is TGTGCCAGCAGCGCACCGGGACTAGCGGTCGGGGCCCAGTACTTC.

This clonotype was detected many times. The V and J genes are TRBV6-1 and TRBJ1-5; TRBD1 matches 7 bases. This CDR3 has 15 residues. Germline CDR1 MNHNS, CDR2 SASEGT. Trimming at V came to 3 bases and at J to 2 bases, leaving 4 bases not matched to a gene. The CDR3 coding sequence is TGTGCCAGCAGTGAGGTCACAGGGGGCAATCAGCCCCAGCATTTT. This gives the protein CASSEVTGGNQPQHF.

CDR3 residues: CASSLRPDSTDTQYF. DNA of the CDR3: TGTGCCAGCAGCTTAAGGCCAGATAGCACAGATACGCAGTATTTT. V is TRBV7-2 and J is TRBJ2-3; no clear D gene. CDR3 length: 15 amino acids. V gave up 2 bases and J gave up 0 bases, with 9 bases separating them. The germline CDR1 and CDR2 sequences are SGHTA and FQGNSA.

This chain connects TRBV15 to TRBJ2-3; D is perhaps TRBD2 (5 bases). Germline V gene data show CDR1 as LNHNV and CDR2 as YYDKDF (reference sequence). The CDR3 contains 14 residues. With 1 base removed from V and 5 bases from J, the gap between germline ends came to 10 bases. The CDR3 nucleotides are TGTGCCACCAGCAGAGTAGGAGAGGGAGATACGCAGTATTTT. This sequence encodes CATSRVGEGDTQYF. Supplemented by reference TRBV15 and TRBJ2-3, the full variable domain reads DAMVIQNPRYQVTQFGKPVTLSCSQTLNHNVMYWYQQKSSQAPKLLFHYYDKDFNNEADTPDNFQSRRPNTSFCFLDIRSPGLGDTAMYLCATSRVGEGDTQYFGPGTRLTVL.

The chain carries TRBV5-1 and TRBJ2-5; possible D gene TRBD2, 6 bases. The V end lost 9 bases, the J end lost 2 bases, and 20 bases lay between the germline ends. Germline V gene sequence: CDR1 SGHRS, CDR2 YFSETQ. The CDR3 sequence is 15 residues long. CDR3: CATRDYGGVQETQYF. The CDR3 DNA is TGCGCCACCAGAGACTATGGCGGGGTACAAGAGACCCAGTACTTC.

In this sample, this clonotype turned up a few times. The V call is TRBV6-5, the J call TRBJ2-7; 8 nucleotides agree with TRBD1. This CDR3 is 14 amino acids long. V lost 4 bases and J lost 7; bases outside the gene matches: 9. In germline, CDR1 is MNHEY, CDR2 SVGAGI. The CDR3 loop reads CASSSRTGPKEQYV. The DNA for the CDR3 is TGTGCCAGCAGTTCCCGGACAGGGCCTAAGGAGCAGTACGTC.

This clonotype was detected a few times. The V gene is TRBV5-1, the J gene TRBJ2-3, with unresolved D. CDR3 length: 15 amino acids. Trimming cost V 4 bases and J 2 bases, with 14 bases left between them. Germline V gene data show CDR1 as SGHRS and CDR2 as YFSETQ. The CDR3 protein is CASSRSGSLTDTQYF. The CDR3 DNA follows: TGCGCCAGCAGCAGATCCGGGTCCCTCACAGATACGCAGTATTTT.

This clonotype was seen a handful of times. The chain is built from TRBV4-1 and TRBJ1-1, with unresolved D. In germline, CDR1 is MGHRA, CDR2 YSYEKL. This CDR3 is 15 amino acids long. Trimming removed 0 bases from V and 3 bases from J, with 11 bases in between. The CDR3 spells CASSQDVWTDTEAFF. As DNA, the CDR3 is TGCGCCAGCAGCCAAGATGTCTGGACCGACACTGAAGCTTTCTTT.

V gene TRBV21-1 combines with J gene TRBJ2-4. TRBV21-1 is a pseudogene locus. This CDR3 contains 15 residues. This chain's CDR3 is CASSQRTRAKNIQYF. In DNA form, the CDR3 reads TGTGCCAGCAGCCAAAGAACCCGAGCCAAAAACATTCAGTACTTC.

In its sample, this clonotype was seen many times. The chain has TRBV12-3 or TRBV12-4 and TRBJ2-5, with D unclear. The CDR3 runs to 13 residues. Trimming pared 1 base from V and 5 bases from J, leaving 8 bases between. The CDR3 sequence is CASSLDYRETQYF. DNA of the CDR3: TGTGCCAGCAGTTTAGACTATCGGGAGACCCAGTACTTC.

At least ten counts were recorded for this clonotype. This chain joins TRBV9 and TRBJ1-2; D is unclear. The V and J ends lost 0 bases and 2 bases respectively, with 11 bases between them. CDR1 and CDR2 from the germline V gene are SGDLS and YYNGEE. The CDR3 sequence is 15 residues long. The CDR3 coding sequence is TGTGCCAGCAGCGTAGGAGGTGCAAAGAACTATGGCTACACCTTC. As protein: CASSVGGAKNYGYTF.

The rearrangement uses TRBV28 and TRBJ2-3; D may be TRBD1 (6 bases). The CDR3 is 13 residues long. V lost 7 bases and J 2 bases, leaving 10 bases between the germline ends. The germline V gene encodes CDR1 MDHEN and CDR2 SYDVKM. CDR3 protein: CASTRDTTDTQYF. The DNA for the CDR3 is TGTGCCAGCACCCGGGACACCACAGATACGCAGTATTTT.